A selection of T cell receptor beta chains follows, all from one sample in a study of read filtering for tumor transcriptome and immune sequencing. One entry per CDR3 protein results from TCRdb running MiXCR on the reads. The sample shows 43,000 or so distinct CDR3 sequences, 10% to 15% of them seen only once. Specimen: a population of CD138-negative cells sorted from bone marrow. The receptors originated from a donor at least 40 years old with multiple myeloma. Each CDR3 is given with its conserved first and last residue. Each record gives: J gene, V gene, D gene, CDR3 protein. A D gene is named only where the DNA matches it firmly.

>TRBJ2-6|TRBV14|NA
CASSRQQAAGANVLTF
>TRBJ2-1|TRBV27|NA
CASSLNYYNEQFF
>TRBJ2-3|TRBV7-2|NA
CASSLVRGDTQYF
>TRBJ2-1|TRBV7-3|NA
CASSLRGAGEANEQFF
>TRBJ2-2|TRBV2|NA
CASRLGGTGELFF
>TRBJ2-1|TRBV29-1|TRBD2
CSVDKREAYNEQFF
>TRBJ2-6|TRBV19|NA
CASSIGGTNMPSGANVLTF
>TRBJ2-3|TRBV2|NA
CASRTERFTDTQYF
>TRBJ2-7|TRBV5-5|TRBD2
CASSLAWLAGLQGEQYF
>TRBJ2-1|TRBV7-9|NA
CASSLQSEGWGEQFF
>TRBJ1-1|TRBV28|TRBD1
CASSPGGGRAFF
>TRBJ2-7|TRBV2|TRBD1
CASSYRGSYEQYF
>TRBJ2-3|TRBV18|NA
CASSPLDSSTDTQYF
>TRBJ1-1|TRBV30|NA
CACSPGGTEAFF
>TRBJ2-1|TRBV11-2|TRBD1
CASSQWTGGSHNEQFF
>TRBJ2-4|TRBV2|NA
CASRGGLAKNIQYF
>TRBJ1-1|TRBV7-2|NA
CASSPLVGGSRTEAFF